These 15 T cell receptor beta chains were all obtained from the same sample, sequenced in a study of blood T cells in healthy people across ages. A second about 6 to 12 cycle PCR used barcoded and J-beta primers. TCRdb re-called the 5' RACE reads with MiXCR, one entry per CDR3 protein. The sample contains about 640,000 distinct CDR3 sequences, under 70% of which appear only once. The sample taken for sequencing was blood. The source of these receptors is a man in his fifties or sixties in good health.

This chain connects TRBV2 to TRBJ1-2; D gene ambiguous. The CDR3 has 13 residues. The V gene lost 5 bases and the J gene lost 3 bases, with 10 bases spanning the gap. Germline V lookup: CDR1 SNHLY, CDR2 FYNNEI. The CDR3 DNA sequence: TGTGCCAGCAGTACATCCCCAGACTATGGCTACACCTTC. This gives the protein CASSTSPDYGYTF.

The chain has TRBV20-1 and TRBJ1-6, with unresolved D. Trimming left V 5 bases short and J 0 bases short, with 11 bases between. The CDR3 is made up of 15 amino acids. Per germline, CDR1 DFQATT and CDR2 SNEGSKA (reference sequence). This CDR3 is CSALHESSYNSPLHF. In DNA, the CDR3 is TGCAGTGCTCTTCACGAAAGCTCCTATAATTCACCCCTCCACTTT.

The table lists this clonotype with many counts. The V and J genes are TRBV5-1 and TRBJ1-1; D perhaps matches TRBD1 (5 bases). The V and J ends lost 5 bases and 4 bases respectively, with 15 bases between them. CDR1 SGHRS and CDR2 YFSETQ come from the germline V gene. The CDR3 loop spans 14 amino acids. The CDR3 DNA reads as TGCGCCAGCAGTCACCTCTTGGGGGGCACTGAAGCTTTCTTT. Protein: CASSHLLGGTEAFF.

The chain employs TRBV7-2 and TRBJ2-1; D possibly uses TRBD1 or TRBD2 (5 bases each). This CDR3 has 15 amino acids. Per germline, CDR1 SGHTA and CDR2 FQGNSA. V shed 5 bases and J shed 4 bases, with 15 bases lying between them. CDR3 amino acids: CASSPSRDHYNEQFF. The CDR3 DNA sequence: TGTGCCAGCAGCCCCTCCCGGGACCATTACAATGAGCAGTTCTTC.

The J gene is TRBJ2-3, the V gene TRBV7-9, with 11 nucleotides matching TRBD2. Unmatched junction bases numbered 11, after V lost 6 bases and J lost 0 bases. Germline CDR1 is SEHNR and CDR2 is FQNEAQ (reference sequence). The CDR3 sequence is 18 residues long. The CDR3 nucleotides are TGTGCCAGCAGGAGATACTCACTAGCGGGGGTTAGCACAGATACGCAGTATTTT. Amino acids: CASRRYSLAGVSTDTQYF.

The chain employs TRBV6-1 and TRBJ2-7; 8 positions agree with TRBD2. Trimming removed 6 bases from V and 2 bases from J; junction bases left unmatched: 3. CDR3 length: 13 residues. Germline values: CDR1 MNHNS, CDR2 SASEGT. CDR3 bases: TGTGCCAGCAGACTAGCGGTAGCCTACGAGCAGTACTTC. Its protein is CASRLAVAYEQYF.

The rearrangement joins TRBV6-5 to TRBJ1-2; 7 positions match TRBD1. Trimming cost V 0 bases and J 5 bases; bases outside gene matches: 6. Germline V gives CDR1 MNHEY, CDR2 SVGAGI. The CDR3 covers 15 residues. Written as DNA, the CDR3 is TGTGCCAGCAGTTACTCCGGACAGGCAGGGTATGGCTACACCTTC. Protein sequence: CASSYSGQAGYGYTF.

CDR3 bases: TGTGCCAGCAGCACACAGGGGAGCTCCTATAATTCACCCCTCCACTTT. It yields the protein CASSTQGSSYNSPLHF. This chain links TRBV7-6 with TRBJ1-6; 7 bases are a match to TRBD1. V was clipped by 5 bases and J by 0 bases; unmatched bases: 4. In germline, CDR1 is SGHVS, CDR2 FNYEAQ. This CDR3 has 16 amino acids.

This clonotype was seen only a few times. The chain has TRBV4-1 and TRBJ2-3; tentative D call: TRBD2 (5 bases). With 5 bases removed from V and 4 bases from J, the gap between germline ends came to 10 bases. This CDR3 has 13 residues. Looked up from germline, CDR1 is MGHRA and CDR2 is YSYEKL. CDR3 sequence (DNA): TGCGCCAGCAGCAAACGTAGCGCAGATACGCAGTATTTT. Amino acid sequence: CASSKRSADTQYF.

The rearrangement links TRBV2 to TRBJ1-5; D is unclear. Germline assignment: CDR1 SNHLY and CDR2 FYNNEI. This CDR3 has 14 residues. V was pared by 5 bases and J by 4 bases, with 12 bases between. CDR3 sequence: CASSRGLANQPQHF. DNA of the CDR3: TGTGCCAGCAGTCGGGGATTAGCAAATCAGCCCCAGCATTTT.

The V call is TRBV7-2, the J call TRBJ2-5; 14 nucleotides line up with TRBD2. Unmatched junction bases numbered 6, after V lost 4 bases and J lost 2 bases. The CDR3 runs to 17 residues. Germline V gene lookup returns CDR1 SGHTA and CDR2 FQGNSA. The CDR3, as DNA: TGTGCCAGCAGCTCCGGGACTAGCGGGGGAAAACAAGAGACCCAGTACTTC. As protein: CASSSGTSGGKQETQYF.

The genes are TRBV4-2 and TRBJ2-1; D assignment may be TRBD1 or TRBD2 (6 bases each). Germline V gene sequence: CDR1 LGHNA, CDR2 YNFKEQ. Trimming pared 2 bases from V and 5 bases from J, leaving 13 bases between. The CDR3 has 15 amino acids. CDR3 DNA sequence: TGTGCCAGCAGCCAAAGGGGGGCCGGGGACAATGAGCAGTTCTTC. This sequence encodes CASSQRGAGDNEQFF.

As concerns this clonotype: The conserved phenylalanine or tryptophan normally closing the CDR3 is absent here, so this likely arose from a read error. The chain joins TRBV6-4 to TRBJ2-1, with D perhaps assigned TRBD1 or TRBD2 (5 bases each). CDR3 length: 16 amino acids. V was pared by 5 bases and J by 9 bases, with 23 bases between. Looked up from germline, CDR1 is MRHNA and CDR2 is SNTAGT. The DNA for the CDR3 is TGTGCCAGCAGTCCCCTGGGGCGGGCGATAGGCATTGAGCAGTTCTAC. Amino acids: CASSPLGRAIGIEQFY.

This clonotype has only a few counts. The CDR3 loop is CASSYAGTGEGTQYF. CDR3 DNA sequence: TGTGCCAGCAGTTACGCGGGGACAGGGGAAGGGACCCAGTACTTC. V usage is TRBV6-2 or TRBV6-3 and J usage is TRBJ2-5, with TRBD1 matching over 10 bases. V dropped 2 bases and J dropped 7; count of bases not matched to a gene: 7. CDR3 length: 15 residues. CDR1 MNHEY and CDR2 SVGEGT come from the germline V gene.

V gene TRBV7-8 combines with J gene TRBJ2-5; D uncertain. V was shortened by 5 bases and J by 2 bases, with 12 bases between the two germline ends. CDR1 is SGHVS, CDR2 FQNEAQ, per germline. The CDR3 length is 14 residues. CDR3 in DNA: TGTGCCAGCAGCGTCGGGTCACGACAAGAGACCCAGTACTTC. This translates into CASSVGSRQETQYF. The full variable domain, with the rest looked up from reference TRBV7-8 and TRBJ2-5, is GAGVSQSPRYKVAKRGQDVALRCDPISGHVSLFWYQQALGQGPEFLTYFQNEAQLDKSGLPSDRFFAERPEGSVSTLKIQRTQQEDSAVYLCASSVGSRQETQYFGPGTRLLVL.